A single sample gave rise to the 27 T cell receptor beta chains below, sequenced in a study of cytomegalovirus exposure and HLA in healthy donors. The table came from immunoSEQ multiplex PCR; TCRdb's copy has only in-frame clones and leaves some out. The table lists about 140,000 clones, about 86% of them singletons. The sequenced sample consisted of PBMCs. These receptor sequences come from a man aged 18 to 29 in good health and CMV-seronegative.

This chain uses TRBV11-3 with TRBJ2-3, with D possibly being TRBD1 (5 bases). The germline V gene encodes CDR1 SGHNT and CDR2 YENEEA. The CDR3 has 13 amino acids. Between the trimmed V and J ends, which lost 5 bases and 8 bases, there was a span of 14 bases. The CDR3, as DNA: TGTGCCAGCAGCCTTTCAGACAGAGGTACGCAGTATTTT. It is translated as CASSLSDRGTQYF.

V and J are TRBV6-1 and TRBJ2-7, with TRBD1 as a possible D gene (5 bases). CDR1 and CDR2 (germline): MNHNS, SASEGT. This CDR3 has 14 residues. Trimming pared 2 bases from V and 3 bases from J, leaving 11 bases between. The CDR3 reads CASSELRRGYEQYF. CDR3 coding DNA: TGTGCCAGCAGTGAACTCAGAAGGGGCTACGAGCAGTACTTC.

This clone appeared a few times. The sample contains more than one DNA sequence encoding this CDR3. This rearrangement joins TRBV18 to TRBJ1-2; D is unresolved. Trimming shortened V by 0 bases and J by 1 base, and 6 bases separated the two germline ends. The CDR3 has 14 amino acids. Germline CDR1 KGHSH, CDR2 LQKENI. CDR3 in amino acids: CASSPPGGNYGYTF. The CDR3 region has the DNA TGTGCCAGCTCACCACCCGGAGGTAACTATGGCTACACCTTC.

This clone has only one observation. Other DNA sequences within the sample encode an identical CDR3. CDR3: CASSIGTGSYNEQFF. The CDR3 region has the DNA TGTGCCAGTAGTATCGGTACAGGGTCGTACAATGAGCAGTTCTTC. This sequence joins TRBV19 and TRBJ2-1; TRBD1 is a possible D gene (6 bases). Germline V gene lookup returns CDR1 LNHDA and CDR2 SQIVND (reference sequence). CDR3 length: 15 residues. V was trimmed by 3 bases and J by 4 bases, leaving 13 bases between them. The variable domain in full, with the rest retrieved from reference TRBV19 and TRBJ2-1, is DGGITQSPKYLFRKEGQNVTLSCEQNLNHDAMYWYRQDPGQGLRLIYYSQIVNDFQKGDIAEGYSVSREKKESFPLTVTSAQKNPTAFYLCASSIGTGSYNEQFFGPGTRLTVL.

The CDR3 DNA is TGTGCCAGCAGCCAAGGGGGCAGGACAGGCGAAAAACTGTTTTTT. This sequence encodes CASSQGGRTGEKLFF. The chain joins TRBV14 to TRBJ1-4; TRBD1 matches 7 bases. The CDR3 has 15 amino acids. With 1 base clipped from V and 8 bases from J, the junction kept 7 bases outside the gene matches. CDR1 is SGHDN and CDR2 is FVKESK in the germline V gene. The full variable domain, in which reference TRBV14 and TRBJ1-4 provide the parts outside the CDR3, is EAGVTQFPSHSVIEKGQTVTLRCDPISGHDNLYWYRRVMGKEIKFLLHFVKESKQDESGMPNNRFLAERTGGTYSTLKVQPAELEDSGVYFCASSQGGRTGEKLFFGSGTQLSVL.

The rearrangement joins TRBV5-1 to TRBJ2-1; 8 bases fit TRBD2. This CDR3 is built from 15 residues. V was clipped by 0 bases and J by 4 bases; unmatched bases: 3. In germline, CDR1 is SGHRS, CDR2 YFSETQ. The DNA of the CDR3 is TGCGCCAGCAGCTTGGAACTAGCGGCTTACAATGAGCAGTTCTTC. It specifies CASSLELAAYNEQFF.

This clone was seen once. The chain links TRBV9 to TRBJ2-3; 9 bases line up with TRBD1. The CDR3 length is 15 residues. Germline-derived CDR1 and CDR2 are SGDLS and YYNGEE. Trimming cost V 3 bases and J 5 bases; bases outside gene matches: 7. Here the CDR3 DNA reads TGTGCCAGCAGCGAGGACAGGGGAGCAGAAGATACGCAGTATTTT. Amino acids: CASSEDRGAEDTQYF.

The chain is built from TRBV19 and TRBJ1-1; D perhaps matches TRBD1 (5 bases). The CDR3 extends over 13 amino acids. Deletions cut 6 bases from V and 1 base from J, with 9 bases between. CDR1 is LNHDA, CDR2 SQIVND, per germline (reference sequence). This chain's CDR3 is CASRRQTNTEAFF. CDR3 nucleotides: TGTGCCAGTAGGAGACAGACGAACACTGAAGCTTTCTTT. The variable domain in full, with the rest retrieved from reference TRBV19 and TRBJ1-1, is DGGITQSPKYLFRKEGQNVTLSCEQNLNHDAMYWYRQDPGQGLRLIYYSQIVNDFQKGDIAEGYSVSREKKESFPLTVTSAQKNPTAFYLCASRRQTNTEAFFGQGTRLTVV.

The chain recombines TRBV9 with TRBJ2-1, with a weak D call TRBD2 (5 bases). Trimming left V 0 bases short and J 5 bases short, with 18 bases between. This CDR3 spans 17 amino acids. Germline assignment: CDR1 SGDLS and CDR2 YYNGEE. CDR3 residues: CASSVAQVQTRDNEQFF. The CDR3 region has the DNA TGTGCCAGCAGCGTAGCTCAGGTCCAGACGAGGGACAATGAGCAGTTCTTC.

This chain uses TRBV6-1 with TRBJ2-5, with D maybe TRBD2 (7 bases). The germline CDR1 and CDR2 sequences are MNHNS and SASEGT. Between the trimmed V and J ends, which lost 3 bases and 7 bases, there was a span of 18 bases. The CDR3 extends over 15 amino acids. As DNA, the CDR3 is TGTGCCAGCAGTGATCGTAGCGGGCCGACAGGGACCCAGTACTTC. It is translated as CASSDRSGPTGTQYF.

The V gene is TRBV6-4, the J gene TRBJ2-1, with a weak D call TRBD1 (8 bases). This CDR3 is 14 amino acids long. Germline assignment: CDR1 MRHNA and CDR2 SNTAGT. Trimming pared 7 bases from V and 6 bases from J, leaving 16 bases between. DNA for the CDR3: TGTGCCAGCAAGGACAGGGAGGGGGGCAATGAGCAGTTCTTC. Its translation: CASKDREGGNEQFF.

A remark on this clone: Just one base apart from a much larger clone, this may be a read error. The chain combines TRBV7-6 with TRBJ1-3, with a tentative D call TRBD1 (5 bases). The CDR3 runs 14 residues. V lost 5 bases to trimming and J lost 0 bases, with 8 bases between them. From germline, CDR1 is SGHVS and CDR2 FNYEAQ. The CDR3 sequence is CASSPGLSGNTIYF. The CDR3 DNA is TGTGCCAGCAGCCCGGGACTCTCTGGAAACACCATATATTTT.

CDR3 loop: CATSQGTIYF. The DNA for the CDR3 is TGTGCCACATCACAGGGGACCATATATTTT. The chain couples TRBV6-6 to TRBJ1-3, with 7 bases fitting TRBD1. This CDR3 is built from 10 residues. CDR1 MNHNY and CDR2 SVGAGI come from the germline V gene (reference sequence). Trimming at V came to 10 bases and at J to 10 bases, leaving 4 bases not matched to a gene.

V and J are TRBV11-2 and TRBJ2-7; tentative D call: TRBD2 (6 bases). The germline V and J ends were trimmed by 3 bases and 3 bases, with 12 bases remaining between them. The CDR3 runs to 14 residues. Germline CDR1 reads SGHAT; CDR2 reads FQNNGV. CDR3 sequence: CASSFAGRFYEQYF. CDR3 nucleotide sequence: TGTGCCAGCAGCTTCGCCGGGAGATTCTACGAGCAGTACTTC.

This chain connects TRBV27 to TRBJ2-1; D is possibly TRBD1 (6 bases). Germline loops: CDR1 MNHEY, CDR2 SMNVEV (reference sequence). The V end lost 6 bases, the J end lost 7 bases, and 16 bases lay between the germline ends. This CDR3 comprises 14 residues. CDR3 loop: CASSYERGKNEQFF. The CDR3 DNA reads TGTGCCAGCAGCTACGAGAGGGGGAAAAATGAGCAGTTCTTC.

The chain combines TRBV5-1 with TRBJ1-1, with a possible D match to TRBD1 (5 bases). The V and J ends lost 1 base and 1 base respectively, with 11 bases between them. Germline V lookup: CDR1 SGHRS, CDR2 YFSETQ. This CDR3 is built from 15 residues. The CDR3 sequence is CASSLQGSPNTEAFF. The CDR3 DNA is TGCGCCAGCAGCTTGCAGGGCAGCCCGAACACTGAAGCTTTCTTT.

This chain joins TRBV7-2 and TRBJ2-7; 10 bases are shared with TRBD2. V shed 5 bases, J shed 3 bases, and the junction held 7 bases outside the gene matches. Germline assignment: CDR1 SGHTA and CDR2 FQGNSA. The CDR3 covers 15 residues. The CDR3 is CASSLSGLAVYEQYF. The CDR3 nucleotides are TGTGCCAGCAGCCTCTCAGGACTAGCGGTCTACGAGCAGTACTTC.

This clone has just one count. The V gene is TRBV10-1, the J gene TRBJ2-2, with a weak D call TRBD2 (6 bases). CDR1 and CDR2 (germline): WNHNN, SYGVQD (reference sequence). V was shortened by 8 bases and J by 5 bases, with 6 bases between the two germline ends. CDR3 length equals 11 residues. The chain's CDR3 is CASRGTGELFF. The CDR3 coding sequence is TGCGCCAGCCGGGGGACCGGGGAGCTGTTTTTT.

The gene calls are TRBV18 and TRBJ2-5; possible D gene TRBD1, 5 bases. This CDR3 has 13 amino acids. Trimming pared 5 bases from V and 1 base from J, leaving 8 bases between. CDR1 is KGHSH and CDR2 is LQKENI in the germline V gene. The CDR3 loop is CASSKDIQETQYF. CDR3 sequence (DNA): TGTGCCAGCTCAAAGGACATCCAAGAGACCCAGTACTTC.

This chain uses TRBV7-2 with TRBJ2-7; 9 bases match TRBD1. This CDR3 comprises 15 residues. Per germline, CDR1 SGHTA and CDR2 FQGNSA. J was trimmed by 4 bases and V by 4 bases; bases with no gene match: 8. Written as DNA, the CDR3 is TGTGCCAGCAGCTCGAAGGGACAGGGCTTGTACGAGCAGTACTTC. The encoded protein is CASSSKGQGLYEQYF.

The chain combines TRBV18 with TRBJ2-4; TRBD2 is a possible D gene (6 bases). The CDR3 length is 18 residues. Germline lookup yields CDR1 KGHSH and CDR2 LQKENI. Trimming pared 2 bases from V and 0 bases from J, leaving 17 bases between. CDR3 DNA: TGTGCCAGCTCACCAAGGGGACTCCAACAACTAGCCAAAAACATTCAGTACTTC. It encodes CASSPRGLQQLAKNIQYF.

This rearrangement joins TRBV4-2 to TRBJ1-1; the match to TRBD1 covers 8 bases. The V and J ends lost 0 bases and 1 base, in that order; junction bases with no gene match: 7. CDR1 and CDR2 from the germline V gene are LGHNA and YNFKEQ. The CDR3 loop spans 17 amino acids. The CDR3 sequence is CASSQDPLQGGNTEAFF. CDR3 nucleotides: TGTGCCAGCAGCCAAGACCCCCTACAGGGGGGGAACACTGAAGCTTTCTTT.

The chain recombines TRBV13 with TRBJ2-1, with 7 positions matching TRBD2. Germline values: CDR1 PRHDT, CDR2 FYEKMQ (reference sequence). The CDR3 extends over 17 amino acids. V was pared by 0 bases and J by 0 bases, with 5 bases of the junction left unmatched. CDR3 DNA: TGTGCCAGCAGCTTAGGGGGACTACCAAGCTCCTACAATGAGCAGTTCTTC. It yields the protein CASSLGGLPSSYNEQFF.

J is TRBJ2-3 and V is TRBV18; 13 bases agree with TRBD2. This CDR3 contains 15 residues. Germline loops: CDR1 KGHSH, CDR2 LQKENI. V was clipped by 3 bases and J by 6 bases; unmatched bases: 3. The CDR3 sequence: CASSPGLAGPDTQYF. CDR3 in DNA: TGTGCCAGCTCACCGGGACTAGCGGGACCGGATACGCAGTATTTT.

The chain uses TRBV4-1 and TRBJ1-4; D is uncertain. There are 13 residues in the CDR3. Trimming removed 0 bases at V and 8 bases at J, with 7 bases between. CDR1 is MGHRA, CDR2 YSYEKL, per germline. CDR3 nucleotides: TGCGCCAGCAGCCAAGATCTCGAGGAAAAACTGTTTTTT. It codes for CASSQDLEEKLFF.

The chain is built from TRBV2 and TRBJ1-2; 9 bases match TRBD1. Per the germline V gene, CDR1 is SNHLY and CDR2 is FYNNEI. The J segment lost 2 bases and the V segment lost 5 bases, leaving 6 bases of the junction unmatched. CDR3 size: 15 residues. CDR3 nucleotide sequence: TGTGCCAGCAGTTTTTCGGGACAGGGCAACTATGGCTACACCTTC. Its translation is CASSFSGQGNYGYTF.

The genes are TRBV19 and TRBJ2-5; D is perhaps TRBD1 (6 bases). Between the trimmed V and J ends, which lost 4 bases and 7 bases, there was a span of 13 bases. This CDR3 comprises 13 residues. From germline, CDR1 is LNHDA and CDR2 SQIVND (reference sequence). In nucleotides, the CDR3 is TGTGCCAGTAGTAATCAGGACAGTTTGACCCAGTACTTC. This translates into CASSNQDSLTQYF.